A single sample is the source of the 23 T cell receptor beta chains below, sequenced in a study of T-cell memory formation after mild COVID-19 (dated by TCRdb to the early 2020s). To prepare the library, 5' RACE was applied. The sequencer was an Illumina NovaSeq 6000. The public reads were reprocessed in TCRdb via fastp at Q25 and MiXCR, keeping in-frame beta chains. Identical CDR3 protein sequences are pooled into one entry, listed with their most common genes and DNA. For this sample the table gives about 270,000 distinct CDR3 sequences, of which approximately 15% were detected only once. The biggest ten clones account for 2.1% of the sample. Input material: PBMCs or a T cell subset sorted from them (not recorded which). These receptors came from an adult woman who had mild COVID-19 (a few samples of this study predate the infection). The sample titles of this study are shuffled in the database, so cell type and time point are left out; the donor was told from shared clones.

This clonotype was recorded a few times. The chain uses TRBV11-2 and TRBJ1-1, with a weak D call TRBD1 (6 bases). The V and J ends lost 6 bases and 4 bases respectively, with 15 bases between them. CDR3 length: 14 amino acids. CDR1 and CDR2 from the germline V gene are SGHAT and FQNNGV. The CDR3 sequence: CASREQGGRTEAFF. CDR3 coding DNA: TGTGCCAGCAGGGAGCAAGGGGGACGCACTGAAGCTTTCTTT.

This clonotype was seen a handful of times. The CDR3 DNA follows: TGTGCCAGCAGGGAGCAGGGAGATCCCTACGAGCAGTACTTC. Amino acid sequence: CASREQGDPYEQYF. The genes are TRBV13 and TRBJ2-7; D may be TRBD1 or TRBD2 (5 bases each). The CDR3 consists of 14 residues. CDR1 and CDR2 (germline): PRHDT, FYEKMQ (reference sequence). V was trimmed by 6 bases and J by 2 bases, leaving 14 bases between them.

This chain joins TRBV12-3 or TRBV12-4 and TRBJ2-5, with 8 bases matching TRBD2. The CDR3 totals 17 residues. The junction had 11 bases not matched to a gene; V was cut back by 3 bases and J by 2 bases. CDR3 residues: CASSFGHLAGPQETQYF. The CDR3 region has the DNA TGTGCCAGCAGTTTTGGGCACCTAGCGGGTCCTCAAGAGACCCAGTACTTC.

J is TRBJ2-7 and V is TRBV10-3, with 7 bases aligning to TRBD1. The CDR3 contains 14 residues. Germline V gene data show CDR1 as ENHRY and CDR2 as SYGVKD. Unmatched junction bases numbered 10, after V lost 11 bases and J lost 0 bases. The CDR3 coding sequence is TGTGCCTCCCGACAGGGCCCCCTCTCCTACGAGCAGTACTTC. Its protein product is CASRQGPLSYEQYF.

This clonotype was seen only a few times. The chain joins TRBV7-9 to TRBJ1-6, with TRBD1 as a possible D gene (5 bases). Germline CDR1 and CDR2: SEHNR and FQNEAQ (reference sequence). CDR3 length: 15 amino acids. Trimming stripped 0 bases from V and 7 bases from J, with 10 bases between. The CDR3 spells CASSLAPGSNSPLHF. The CDR3 DNA is TGTGCCAGCAGCTTAGCTCCAGGGAGCAATTCACCCCTCCACTTT.

The sample holds a few counts of this clonotype. The chain carries TRBV7-9 and TRBJ1-3; 8 nucleotides match TRBD1. Per the germline V gene, CDR1 is SEHNR and CDR2 is FQNEAQ (reference sequence). CDR3 length equals 20 residues. The V gene end was trimmed by 5 bases and the J gene end by 2 bases; junction bases not matched to a gene: 20. As DNA, the CDR3 is TGTGCCAGCAGCCCCCGGACAGGGCGCCCATTCGAGGTGGCTGGAAACACCATATATTTT. Its translation is CASSPRTGRPFEVAGNTIYF.

This rearrangement joins TRBV7-9 to TRBJ1-2, with D tentatively TRBD1 (5 bases). Germline V gene lookup returns CDR1 SEHNR and CDR2 FQNEAQ (reference sequence). V was pared by 1 base and J by 2 bases, with 20 bases between. The length of the CDR3 is 18 residues. CDR3 amino acids: CASSLEVGGRRPNYGYTF. The DNA for the CDR3 is TGTGCCAGCAGCTTAGAGGTGGGGGGACGACGGCCCAACTATGGCTACACCTTC.

This clonotype was detected a few times. The chain joins TRBV12-3 or TRBV12-4 to TRBJ2-5; tentatively, D is TRBD1 (6 bases). This CDR3 is built from 15 residues. Trimming took 5 bases from V and 5 from J, leaving 18 bases between them. CDR3 nucleotides: TGTGCCAGCAGTCCCGCCGGACAGAGACGGGAGACCCAGTACTTC. This encodes CASSPAGQRRETQYF.

The rearrangement uses TRBV5-1 and TRBJ2-3; TRBD2 aligns across 7 bases. The J segment lost 2 bases and the V segment lost 4 bases, leaving 10 bases of the junction unmatched. Germline values: CDR1 SGHRS, CDR2 YFSETQ. The CDR3 has 16 residues. CDR3 protein: CASSPGGTTNTDTQYF. DNA of the CDR3: TGCGCCAGCAGCCCCGGGGGGACCACGAACACAGATACGCAGTATTTT.

The rearrangement links TRBV6-5 to TRBJ2-7; 7 bases are a match to TRBD1. CDR1 and CDR2 from the germline V gene are MNHEY and SVGAGI. This CDR3 is built from 16 residues. Losses at the gene ends were 9 bases for V and 1 base for J; bases not matched to a gene: 15. This CDR3 reads CARPDRRWSPSYEQYF. The DNA of the CDR3 is TGTGCCAGACCGGACAGGCGGTGGTCTCCTTCCTACGAGCAGTACTTC.

This clonotype was picked up a small number of times. The rearrangement uses TRBV6-5 and TRBJ2-1; the D call may be TRBD1 or TRBD2 (5 bases each). The CDR3 extends over 17 amino acids. Between the trimmed V and J ends, which lost 2 bases and 0 bases, there was a span of 14 bases. Germline V gene lookup returns CDR1 MNHEY and CDR2 SVGAGI. The CDR3 coding sequence is TGTGCCAGCAGTTACGGGGGAGCGGCGAGCTCCTACAATGAGCAGTTCTTC. It encodes CASSYGGAASSYNEQFF.

This clonotype was seen a few times. The genes are TRBV9 and TRBJ2-5, with TRBD1 as a possible D gene (5 bases). The CDR3 consists of 16 residues. Per germline, CDR1 SGDLS and CDR2 YYNGEE. Trimming took 0 bases from V and 5 from J, leaving 17 bases between them. The CDR3 region is CASSVGSRVVGETQYF. As DNA, the CDR3 is TGTGCCAGCAGCGTAGGCAGCAGGGTTGTTGGGGAGACCCAGTACTTC.

This rearrangement joins TRBV5-1 to TRBJ2-2; D possibly corresponds to TRBD2 (6 bases). The germline gives CDR1 SGHRS, CDR2 YFSETQ. This CDR3 is built from 15 residues. With 0 bases removed from V and 6 bases from J, the gap between germline ends came to 12 bases. CDR3 sequence reads: CASSLELAAPGELFF. Here the CDR3 DNA reads TGCGCCAGCAGCTTGGAATTAGCGGCCCCCGGGGAGCTGTTTTTT.

The chain has TRBV5-4 and TRBJ2-7; 10 nucleotides agree with TRBD2. V dropped 4 bases and J dropped 3; count of bases not matched to a gene: 13. This CDR3 comprises 17 residues. Germline V gives CDR1 SGHNT, CDR2 YYREEE (reference sequence). CDR3 coding DNA: TGTGCCAGCAGCCCCACCCCCCGGAGCGGGGGGGGCTACGAGCAGTACTTC. This encodes CASSPTPRSGGGYEQYF. Variable domain in full (rest from reference TRBV5-4 and TRBJ2-7): ETGVTQSPTHLIKTRGQQVTLRCSSQSGHNTVSWYQQALGQGPQFIFQYYREEENGRGNFPPRFSGLQFPNYSSELNVNALELDDSALYLCASSPTPRSGGGYEQYFGPGTRLTVT.

This clonotype was detected only a few times. The rearrangement joins TRBV7-6 to TRBJ2-7, with 10 bases identical to TRBD1. Germline-derived CDR1 and CDR2 are SGHVS and FNYEAQ. The CDR3 is made up of 15 amino acids. With 4 bases clipped from V and 2 bases from J, the junction kept 5 bases outside the gene matches. DNA for the CDR3: TGTGCCAGCAGCTCAAGACAGGGGGCCACCTACGAGCAGTACTTC. Translated: CASSSRQGATYEQYF.

Comments on this clonotype: Sequence at one end of the junction differs from germline and may be a read error. The genes are TRBV12-3 or TRBV12-4 and TRBJ1-1; D not certain. This CDR3 is 14 amino acids long. As DNA, the CDR3 is TGTGCCAGCAGATTAGGGCTCCTGGACACTGAAGCTTTCTTT. Amino acids: CASRLGLLDTEAFF.

This clonotype has only a few counts. The chain joins TRBV27 to TRBJ2-7, with 8 bases lining up with TRBD1. CDR1 MNHEY and CDR2 SMNVEV come from the germline V gene (reference sequence). The CDR3 runs 14 residues. The trim removed 4 bases at V and 6 bases at J, leaving 8 bases unmatched. CDR3 bases: TGTGCCAGCAGTTGGTACGGGACAGGTGGCGAGCAGTACTTC. Encoded protein: CASSWYGTGGEQYF.

This clonotype was counted ten times or more. The CDR3 DNA reads TGTGCCAGCAGCTCGCCCCGAGGGACTAGCGGGAGAACAGATACGCAGTATTTT. Translated, it gives CASSSPRGTSGRTDTQYF. The chain recombines TRBV7-2 with TRBJ2-3, with 14 bases aligning to TRBD2. Per the germline V gene, CDR1 is SGHTA and CDR2 is FQGNSA. The CDR3 consists of 18 residues. V shed 4 bases and J 3 bases; nucleotides not matched to a gene: 9.

This clonotype was detected only a few times. The CDR3 DNA reads TGCGCCAGCAGCTTGGTCGGGGATAACTATGGCTACACCTTC. Encoded protein: CASSLVGDNYGYTF. The chain couples TRBV5-1 to TRBJ1-2, with D uncertain. CDR3 size: 14 residues. V shed 0 bases and J shed 1 base, with 7 bases lying between them. The germline V gene encodes CDR1 SGHRS and CDR2 YFSETQ.

This clonotype was seen a handful of times. V is TRBV5-4 and J is TRBJ2-1, with 10 bases identical to TRBD2. The CDR3 length is 18 residues. With 3 bases clipped from V and 0 bases from J, the junction kept 9 bases outside the gene matches. From germline, CDR1 is SGHNT and CDR2 YYREEE (reference sequence). The CDR3 nucleotides read TGTGCCAGCAGCTCAAACATAGCGGGGGGCCGCTCCTACAATGAGCAGTTCTTC. It specifies CASSSNIAGGRSYNEQFF.

CDR3 loop: CASSYAGTPAQYF. CDR3 in DNA: TGTGCCAGCAGCTATGCAGGGACGCCGGCGCAGTATTTT. The chain joins TRBV7-2 to TRBJ2-3; D might be TRBD1 or TRBD2, each matching 5 bases. The germline gives CDR1 SGHTA, CDR2 FQGNSA. Trimming left V 4 bases short and J 10 bases short, with 15 bases between. This CDR3 spans 13 amino acids.

The V and J genes are TRBV29-1 and TRBJ1-2, with 10 bases identical to TRBD1. There are 13 residues in the CDR3. From germline, CDR1 is SQVTM and CDR2 ANQGSEA. The V segment lost 6 bases and the J segment 3 bases; nucleotides outside the gene matches: 4. This CDR3 is CSVPDRGDYGYTF. CDR3 nucleotide sequence: TGCAGCGTCCCGGACAGGGGGGACTATGGCTACACCTTC.

V and J are TRBV11-2 and TRBJ1-2; D may be TRBD1 (5 bases). The CDR3 runs 14 residues. Between the trimmed V and J ends, which lost 3 bases and 4 bases, there was a span of 12 bases. Germline values: CDR1 SGHAT, CDR2 FQNNGV. The CDR3 sequence: CASSLSREAYGYTF. The CDR3 nucleotides read TGTGCCAGCAGCTTGAGCAGGGAGGCCTATGGCTACACCTTC.